This T cell receptor (beta chain) was identified during a study of glioma-infiltrating T cells after dendritic cell vaccination. Time point reported: after dendritic cell vaccination, including at tumor progression/relapse. Profiling relied on immunoSEQ multiplex PCR, and the TCRdb table lists in-frame clones only, not all of them. The top ten clones hold approximately 5.5% of a sample with 85,000 to 100,000 clones, about 85% of them seen once. This clone was observed a few times. Germline V gene data show CDR1 as MNHNS and CDR2 as SASEGT. CDR3 length equals 12 residues. The V and J ends lost 5 bases and 5 bases respectively, with 10 bases between them.

The source is a human donor with glioblastoma. The rearrangement joins TRBV6-1 to TRBJ2-7; D is possibly TRBD1 (6 bases). This specimen consisted of blood, obtained after dendritic cell vaccination. The CDR3 region is CASSSQGDEQYF. The CDR3 DNA sequence: TGTGCCAGCAGTTCACAGGGTGACGAGCAGTACTTC.